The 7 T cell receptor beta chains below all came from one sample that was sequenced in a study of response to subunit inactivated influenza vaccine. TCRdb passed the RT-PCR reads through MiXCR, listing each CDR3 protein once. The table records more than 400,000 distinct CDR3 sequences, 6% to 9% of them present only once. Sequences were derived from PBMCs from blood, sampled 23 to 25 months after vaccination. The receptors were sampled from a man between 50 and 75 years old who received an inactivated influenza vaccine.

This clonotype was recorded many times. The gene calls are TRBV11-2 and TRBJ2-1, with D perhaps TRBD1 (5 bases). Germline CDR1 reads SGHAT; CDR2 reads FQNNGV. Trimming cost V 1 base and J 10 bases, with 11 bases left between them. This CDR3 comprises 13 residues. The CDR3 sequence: CASSLVSGYEQFF. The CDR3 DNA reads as TGTGCCAGCAGCTTAGTCTCAGGGTACGAGCAGTTCTTC.

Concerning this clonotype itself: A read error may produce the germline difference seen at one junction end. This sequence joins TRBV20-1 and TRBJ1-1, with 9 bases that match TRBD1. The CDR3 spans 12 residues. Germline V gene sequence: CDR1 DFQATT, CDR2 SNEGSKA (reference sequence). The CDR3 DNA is TGCAGCCCCGGGACAGGGAACTCTGAAGCTTTCTTT. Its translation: CSPGTGNSEAFF.

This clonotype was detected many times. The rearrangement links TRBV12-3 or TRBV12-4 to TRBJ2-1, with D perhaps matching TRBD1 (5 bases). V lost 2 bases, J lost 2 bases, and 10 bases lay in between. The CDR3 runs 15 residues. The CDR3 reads CASSLRQGAYNEQFF. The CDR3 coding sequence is TGTGCCAGCAGTTTACGGCAGGGTGCCTACAATGAGCAGTTCTTC.

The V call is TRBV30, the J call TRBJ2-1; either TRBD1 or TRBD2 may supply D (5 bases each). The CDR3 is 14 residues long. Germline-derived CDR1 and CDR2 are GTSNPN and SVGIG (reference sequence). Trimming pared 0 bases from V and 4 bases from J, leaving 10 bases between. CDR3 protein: CAWSVGAPYNEQFF. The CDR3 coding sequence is TGTGCCTGGAGTGTCGGGGCACCATACAATGAGCAGTTCTTC.

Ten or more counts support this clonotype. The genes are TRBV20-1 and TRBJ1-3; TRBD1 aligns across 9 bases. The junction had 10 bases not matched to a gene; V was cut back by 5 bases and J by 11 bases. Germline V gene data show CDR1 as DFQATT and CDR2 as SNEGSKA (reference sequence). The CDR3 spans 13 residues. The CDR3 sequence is CSAPGQGFSAIYF. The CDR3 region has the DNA TGCAGTGCTCCCGGACAGGGGTTCTCCGCCATATATTTT.

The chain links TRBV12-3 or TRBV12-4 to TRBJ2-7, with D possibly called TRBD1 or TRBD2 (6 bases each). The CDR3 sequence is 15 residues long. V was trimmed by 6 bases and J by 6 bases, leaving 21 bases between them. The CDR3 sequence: CASSRGPGENIEQYF. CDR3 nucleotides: TGTGCCAGCAGCCGGGGGCCAGGGGAGAATATCGAGCAGTACTTC.

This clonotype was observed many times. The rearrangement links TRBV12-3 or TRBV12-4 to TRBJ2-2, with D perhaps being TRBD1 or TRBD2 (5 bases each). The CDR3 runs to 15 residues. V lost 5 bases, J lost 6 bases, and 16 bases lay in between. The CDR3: CASSTGPLLPGELFF. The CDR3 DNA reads TGTGCCAGCAGTACGGGACCGCTACTTCCCGGGGAGCTGTTTTTT.